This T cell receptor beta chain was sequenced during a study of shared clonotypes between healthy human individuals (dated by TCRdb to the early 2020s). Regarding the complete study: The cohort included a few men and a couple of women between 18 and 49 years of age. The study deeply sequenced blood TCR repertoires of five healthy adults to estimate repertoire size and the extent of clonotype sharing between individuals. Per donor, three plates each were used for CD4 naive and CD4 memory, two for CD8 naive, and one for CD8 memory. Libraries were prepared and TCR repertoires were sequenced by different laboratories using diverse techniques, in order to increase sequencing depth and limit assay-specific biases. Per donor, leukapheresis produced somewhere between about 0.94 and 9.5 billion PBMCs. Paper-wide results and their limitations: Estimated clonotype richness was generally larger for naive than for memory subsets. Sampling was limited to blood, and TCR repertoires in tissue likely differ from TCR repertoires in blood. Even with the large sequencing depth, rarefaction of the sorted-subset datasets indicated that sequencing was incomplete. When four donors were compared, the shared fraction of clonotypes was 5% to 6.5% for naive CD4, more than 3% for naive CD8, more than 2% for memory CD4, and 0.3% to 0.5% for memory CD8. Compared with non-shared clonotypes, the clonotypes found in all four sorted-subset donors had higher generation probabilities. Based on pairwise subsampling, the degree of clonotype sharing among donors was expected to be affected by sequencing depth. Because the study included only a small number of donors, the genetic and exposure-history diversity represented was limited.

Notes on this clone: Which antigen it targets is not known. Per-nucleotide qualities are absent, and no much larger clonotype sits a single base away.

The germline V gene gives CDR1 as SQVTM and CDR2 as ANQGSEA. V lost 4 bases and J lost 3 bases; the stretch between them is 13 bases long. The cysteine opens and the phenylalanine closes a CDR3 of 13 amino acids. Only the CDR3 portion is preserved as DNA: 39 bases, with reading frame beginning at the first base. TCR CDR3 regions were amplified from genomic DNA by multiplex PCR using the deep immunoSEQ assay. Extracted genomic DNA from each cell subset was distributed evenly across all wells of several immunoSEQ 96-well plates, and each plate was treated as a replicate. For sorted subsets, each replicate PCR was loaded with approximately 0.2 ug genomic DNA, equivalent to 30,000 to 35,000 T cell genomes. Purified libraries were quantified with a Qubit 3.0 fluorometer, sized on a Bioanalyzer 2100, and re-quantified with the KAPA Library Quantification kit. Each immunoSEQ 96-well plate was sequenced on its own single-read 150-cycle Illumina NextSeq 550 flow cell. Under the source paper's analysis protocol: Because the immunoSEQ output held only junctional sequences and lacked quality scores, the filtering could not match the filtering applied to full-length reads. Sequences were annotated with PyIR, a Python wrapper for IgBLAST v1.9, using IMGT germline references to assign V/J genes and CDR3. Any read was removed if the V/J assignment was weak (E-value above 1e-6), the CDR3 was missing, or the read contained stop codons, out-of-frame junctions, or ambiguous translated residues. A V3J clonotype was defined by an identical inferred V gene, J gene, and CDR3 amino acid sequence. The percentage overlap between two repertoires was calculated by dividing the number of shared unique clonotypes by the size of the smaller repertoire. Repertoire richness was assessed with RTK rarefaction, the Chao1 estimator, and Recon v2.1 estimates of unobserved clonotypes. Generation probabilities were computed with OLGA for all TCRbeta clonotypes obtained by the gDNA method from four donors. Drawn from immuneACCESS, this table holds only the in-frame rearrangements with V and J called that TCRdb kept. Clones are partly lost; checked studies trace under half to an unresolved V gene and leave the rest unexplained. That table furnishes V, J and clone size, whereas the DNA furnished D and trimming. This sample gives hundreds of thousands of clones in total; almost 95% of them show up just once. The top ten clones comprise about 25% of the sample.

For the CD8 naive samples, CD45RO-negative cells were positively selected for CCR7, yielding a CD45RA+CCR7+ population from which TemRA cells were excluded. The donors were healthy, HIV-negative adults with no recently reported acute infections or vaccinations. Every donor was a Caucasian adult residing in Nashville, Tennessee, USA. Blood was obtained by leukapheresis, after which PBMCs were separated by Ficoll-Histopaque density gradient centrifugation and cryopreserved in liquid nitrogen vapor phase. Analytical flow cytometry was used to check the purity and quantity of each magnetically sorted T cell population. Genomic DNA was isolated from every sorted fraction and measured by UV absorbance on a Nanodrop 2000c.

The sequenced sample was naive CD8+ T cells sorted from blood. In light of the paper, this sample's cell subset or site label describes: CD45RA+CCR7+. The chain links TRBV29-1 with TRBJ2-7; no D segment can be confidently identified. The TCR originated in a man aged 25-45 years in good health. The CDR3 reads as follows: CSVVGRLDYEQYF. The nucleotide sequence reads TGCAGCGTTGTAGGGCGTCTCGACTACGAGCAGTACTTC.